Listed below are T cell receptor beta chains from one sample, sequenced in a study of regulatory T cells in long-lasting Graves disease. MiXCR, applied by TCRdb to the multiplex PCR reads, yields one record per CDR3 protein. The sample gives almost 350,000 distinct CDR3 sequences, about 19% of which show up once; 29% is in the top ten. The sample consisted of peripheral blood mononuclear cells (PBMCs), taken when the disease was refractory, from a patient treated with antithyroid drugs. The receptors originated from a female donor with Graves disease. Each CDR3 is given with its conserved first and last residue. Fields, in order: V gene, D gene, CDR3 protein. D genes are given only for firm matches.

V gene: TRBV24-1; D gene: -; CDR3 protein: CATSDSASTHEQFF
V gene: TRBV4-2; D gene: -; CDR3 protein: CASSVTTNYGYTF
V gene: TRBV24-1; D gene: TRBD1; CDR3 protein: CATSVPGQGATGELFF
V gene: TRBV2; D gene: -; CDR3 protein: CASSHSGTGSSYNSPLHF
V gene: TRBV6-2/TRBV6-3; D gene: -; CDR3 protein: CASSYRVSGANVLTF
V gene: TRBV19; D gene: TRBD2; CDR3 protein: CASMPDSGVNTGELFF
V gene: TRBV6-2/TRBV6-3; D gene: TRBD1; CDR3 protein: CASLPRGQSNQPQHF
V gene: TRBV6-2/TRBV6-3; D gene: -; CDR3 protein: CASSYGLRGANVLTF
V gene: TRBV11-3; D gene: TRBD1; CDR3 protein: CASSAGTGGLDEQYF
V gene: TRBV6-1; D gene: TRBD1; CDR3 protein: CASSPTGVMNTEAFF
V gene: TRBV24-1; D gene: -; CDR3 protein: CATSDPGRLEAFF
V gene: TRBV12-3/TRBV12-4; D gene: -; CDR3 protein: CASTPRARGGWYEQYF
V gene: TRBV12-3/TRBV12-4; D gene: TRBD2; CDR3 protein: CASSSGLAGAEQYF
V gene: TRBV6-2/TRBV6-3; D gene: -; CDR3 protein: CASSYSGGGQGLYEQYF
V gene: TRBV3-1; D gene: -; CDR3 protein: CASSQDDRSYEQYF
V gene: TRBV28; D gene: -; CDR3 protein: CASSFGGAKETQYF
V gene: TRBV7-2; D gene: TRBD2; CDR3 protein: CASSLATSGGAGIQYF
V gene: TRBV12-3/TRBV12-4; D gene: TRBD1; CDR3 protein: CASSPQGRLSNGYTF
V gene: TRBV20-1; D gene: -; CDR3 protein: CSARDIRGAGELFF
V gene: TRBV20-1; D gene: -; CDR3 protein: CSAREGRVGEKLFF
V gene: TRBV10-2; D gene: TRBD1; CDR3 protein: CASSVGQGGEAFF
V gene: TRBV10-3; D gene: TRBD2; CDR3 protein: CAISPGTSYEQYF
V gene: TRBV12-3/TRBV12-4; D gene: -; CDR3 protein: CASSLAGINSPLHF
V gene: TRBV20-1; D gene: -; CDR3 protein: CSATGHRNTEAFF
V gene: TRBV7-2; D gene: TRBD2; CDR3 protein: CASSEIAGGFNEQYF
V gene: TRBV28; D gene: TRBD2; CDR3 protein: CASSPSSDPGGETQYF
V gene: TRBV20-1; D gene: -; CDR3 protein: CSASAHRRNNQPQHF
V gene: TRBV19; D gene: -; CDR3 protein: CASSIMHGRAYEQYF
V gene: TRBV13; D gene: TRBD1; CDR3 protein: CATGQGENYGYTF
V gene: TRBV27; D gene: -; CDR3 protein: CASSLARGQEAFF
V gene: TRBV19; D gene: -; CDR3 protein: CASSIDRLVPGELFF
V gene: TRBV11-3; D gene: -; CDR3 protein: CASSLESGEVYEQYF
V gene: TRBV5-5; D gene: -; CDR3 protein: CASSLRVPGSLETQYF
V gene: TRBV7-9; D gene: -; CDR3 protein: CASSIGTAMGANLYGYTF
V gene: TRBV28; D gene: -; CDR3 protein: CASRAWVGGEYDTEAFF
V gene: TRBV6-1; D gene: TRBD2; CDR3 protein: CASTAGGATGELFF
V gene: TRBV3-1; D gene: TRBD2; CDR3 protein: CASRLAGAETQYF
V gene: TRBV7-9; D gene: TRBD1; CDR3 protein: CASSSMPGQGATGELFF
V gene: TRBV28; D gene: -; CDR3 protein: CASIRNPVSQETQYF
V gene: TRBV12-5; D gene: TRBD1; CDR3 protein: CASALTGDRAYNEQFF
V gene: TRBV27; D gene: -; CDR3 protein: CASSLRRKETQYF
V gene: TRBV2; D gene: -; CDR3 protein: CASITEPYGYTF
V gene: TRBV12-3/TRBV12-4; D gene: TRBD1; CDR3 protein: CASRTGTGGYEQYF
V gene: TRBV19; D gene: -; CDR3 protein: CASSPVEGTFETQYF
V gene: TRBV7-8; D gene: -; CDR3 protein: CASSLVGHQPQHF
V gene: TRBV7-2; D gene: TRBD2; CDR3 protein: CASSLGLADQETQYF
V gene: TRBV18; D gene: TRBD1; CDR3 protein: CASSPGQGSSYNSPLHF
V gene: TRBV2; D gene: -; CDR3 protein: CASSDIHGGDQPQHF
V gene: TRBV11-3; D gene: -; CDR3 protein: CASSIGAVAQETQYF
V gene: TRBV19; D gene: TRBD2; CDR3 protein: CASSITSGRMETQYF
V gene: TRBV18; D gene: -; CDR3 protein: CASSPPTRSQETQYF
V gene: TRBV6-1; D gene: -; CDR3 protein: CASTSAGAGRPHEQYF
V gene: TRBV12-3/TRBV12-4; D gene: -; CDR3 protein: CASSQDRTRQETQYF
V gene: TRBV20-1; D gene: -; CDR3 protein: CSATVGNTIYF